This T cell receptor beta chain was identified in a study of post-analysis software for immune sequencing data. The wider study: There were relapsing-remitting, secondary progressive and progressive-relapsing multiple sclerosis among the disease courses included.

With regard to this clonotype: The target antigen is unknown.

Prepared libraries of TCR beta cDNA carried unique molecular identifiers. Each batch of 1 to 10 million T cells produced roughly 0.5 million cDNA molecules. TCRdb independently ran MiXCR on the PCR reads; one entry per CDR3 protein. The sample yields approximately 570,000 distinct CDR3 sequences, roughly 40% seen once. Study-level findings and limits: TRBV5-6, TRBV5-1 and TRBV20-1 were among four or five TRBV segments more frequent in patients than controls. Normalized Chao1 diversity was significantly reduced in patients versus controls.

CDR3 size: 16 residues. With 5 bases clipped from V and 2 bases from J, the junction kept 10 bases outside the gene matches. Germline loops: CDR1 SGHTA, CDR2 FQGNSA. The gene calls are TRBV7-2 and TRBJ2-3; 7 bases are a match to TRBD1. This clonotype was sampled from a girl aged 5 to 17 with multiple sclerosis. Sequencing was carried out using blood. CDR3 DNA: TGTGCCAGCAGCGCCTCCAGACAGGGTCCCACAGATACGCAGTATTTT. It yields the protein CASSASRQGPTDTQYF.